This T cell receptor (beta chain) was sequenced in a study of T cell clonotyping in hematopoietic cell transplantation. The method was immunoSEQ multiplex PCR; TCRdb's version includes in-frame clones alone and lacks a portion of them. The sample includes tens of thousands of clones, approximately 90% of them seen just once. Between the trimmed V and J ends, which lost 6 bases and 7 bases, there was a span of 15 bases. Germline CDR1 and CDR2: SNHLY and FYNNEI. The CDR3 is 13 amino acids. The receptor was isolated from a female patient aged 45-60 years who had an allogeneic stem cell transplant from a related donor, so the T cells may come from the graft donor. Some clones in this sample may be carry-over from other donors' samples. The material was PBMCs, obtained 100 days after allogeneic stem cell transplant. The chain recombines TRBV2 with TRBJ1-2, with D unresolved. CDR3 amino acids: CASRITAGSGYTF. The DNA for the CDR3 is TGTGCCAGCAGAATTACCGCGGGGTCTGGCTACACCTTC.